This TCR beta chain was captured in a study of blood T cell repertoires in COVID-19. Study information: The United States, Italy and Spain provided the acute and convalescent COVID-19 samples.

Only one count was recorded for this clone. The length of the CDR3 is 14 residues. Germline CDR1 reads SEHNR; CDR2 reads FQNEAQ (reference sequence). V shed 5 bases and J shed 4 bases, with 14 bases lying between them. The repertoire was sequenced with immunoSEQ multiplex PCR; TCRdb's copy has only in-frame clones and lacks some. The data hold around 69,000 clones, with about 86% observed a single time. This rearrangement joins TRBV7-9 to TRBJ1-2; possibly TRBD1 for D (6 bases). The TCR was taken from a man aged 50 to 60 with active COVID-19. The sequencing sample was made of peripheral blood. The CDR3 bases are TGTGCCAGCAGCCCCAGGGGTATCGGCTATGGCTACACCTTC. Its protein is CASSPRGIGYGYTF.